The rows below give T cell receptor beta chains drawn from one sample of a study of cytomegalovirus exposure and HLA in healthy donors. TCRdb's table, derived via immunoSEQ multiplex PCR, lists solely in-frame clones and lacks some. Of over 100,000 clones in the sample, 70% to 80% were seen once. Sequenced sample: PBMCs. All receptors derive from a female donor in good health and CMV-seronegative. The CDR3 runs from the conserved cysteine through the conserved F or W.

V	J	CDR3
TRBV28	TRBJ2-3	CASSFSGRGTDTQYF
TRBV9	TRBJ1-6	CASSGDRESPLHF
TRBV19	TRBJ2-3	CASSHTGGSGTDTQYF
TRBV21-1	TRBJ2-1	CASSKEGGTSGRSTYNEQFF
TRBV7-2	TRBJ2-7	CASSLEPGPYEQYF
TRBV7-9	TRBJ1-3	CASSPLSGNTIYF
TRBV27	TRBJ1-5	CASSKDPREWDQPQHF
TRBV6-6	TRBJ2-7	CASSSQGGDLKGEQYF
TRBV7-9	TRBJ1-1	CASSWGTGISTEAFF
TRBV6-1	TRBJ2-7	CASRRAGAYEQYF
TRBV28	TRBJ2-5	CASSSLSGRPETQYF
TRBV20-1	TRBJ2-7	CSAGTREVVHF
TRBV28	TRBJ2-7	CASHSGFSYEQYF
TRBV15	TRBJ2-7	CATSRDRVSYEQYF
TRBV5-1	TRBJ2-1	CASSSGTGVGNEQFF
TRBV27	TRBJ2-7	CASSSTSGSYEQYF
TRBV7-2	TRBJ2-7	CASSLEPASGRPSSYEQYF
TRBV4-1	TRBJ2-1	CASSSWGLAGRSYNEQFF
TRBV15	TRBJ1-2	CATSTSRGYGYTF
TRBV18	TRBJ2-1	CASSLGQGNEQFF
TRBV5-5	TRBJ1-5	CASSVSGTGYQPQHF
TRBV4-3	TRBJ2-7	CASSRKQGNEQYF
TRBV4-1	TRBJ2-1	CASSQGLAGGLDEQFF
TRBV27	TRBJ2-5	CASSLTRGRTQYF
TRBV19	TRBJ1-1	CASSIGGDTEAFF
TRBV5-1	TRBJ2-7	CASSYDRRINEGYEQYF
TRBV4-2	TRBJ1-1	CASSQPGQANTEAFF
TRBV29-1	TRBJ2-1	CSVGGLAGVYNEQFF
TRBV6-6	TRBJ2-7	CASILRAGGAYEQYF
TRBV7-3	TRBJ2-1	CASSFLAGVNNEQFF
TRBV28	TRBJ2-7	CASSLISGTSGSNNPFGQYF
TRBV19	TRBJ1-2	CASSPEQGAGYTF
TRBV4-1	TRBJ2-7	CASSHLQGSVREQYF
TRBV15	TRBJ2-2	CATSRVVYTGELFF
TRBV5-1	TRBJ2-1	CASSFLFGEQFF
TRBV4-1	TRBJ2-7	CASSQGMSVGAGAHEQYF
TRBV7-2	TRBJ2-3	CASSLVVLGAGTDTQYF
TRBV19	TRBJ2-6	CASSDSSGANVLTF
TRBV9	TRBJ2-5	CASSAGGDGQETQYF
TRBV5-6	TRBJ2-7	CASSGTGQNSYEQYF
TRBV5-1	TRBJ2-1	CASSSAGTANNEQFF
TRBV2	TRBJ1-5	CASSFTTGINQPQHF
TRBV11-2	TRBJ1-4	CASSSARGKLFF
TRBV7-8	TRBJ2-3	CASSLEAGGTDTQYF
TRBV28	TRBJ1-1	CASKEFMNTEAFF
TRBV29-1	TRBJ1-2	CSVEDRRDYGYTF
TRBV6-1	TRBJ2-5	CASSDWEGGETQYF
TRBV9	TRBJ2-3	CASSAGSGRAQDTQYF
TRBV7-8	TRBJ2-1	CASSLARLGDSEQFF
TRBV6-6	TRBJ1-2	CASSPVQGAGGYTF
TRBV28	TRBJ2-7	CASSLSTGSYEQYF
TRBV23-1	TRBJ1-1	CASSLHKPAFF
TRBV6-5	TRBJ2-7	CASSYSQVYEQYF
TRBV27	TRBJ2-1	CASSLLAGRNEQFF
TRBV29-1	TRBJ1-2	CSVAGANYGYTF